The 10 T cell receptor beta chains listed next were all sequenced from one sample in a study of cytomegalovirus exposure and HLA in healthy donors. The study ran its PCR with 60 Vbeta and 13 Jbeta primers. Clones were sequenced by immunoSEQ multiplex PCR, and TCRdb holds only the in-frame ones, with some missing. This sample carries around 200,000 clones, around 80% of them seen once, and the ten largest clones take around 1.9%. The sample taken for sequencing was PBMCs. These receptors came from a man younger than 45 in good health and CMV-seronegative.

The V gene is TRBV28, the J gene TRBJ2-7; 8 bases are shared with TRBD1. CDR3 length: 15 amino acids. J gave up 5 bases and V 1 base, and 7 bases lay outside the gene matches. The germline V gene has CDR1 MDHEN and CDR2 SYDVKM. The CDR3 spells CASSLSAGGIDEQYF. As DNA, the CDR3 is TGTGCCAGCAGTTTATCGGCAGGGGGCATCGACGAGCAGTACTTC. The whole variable domain, filled in from reference TRBV28 and TRBJ2-7, reads DVKVTQSSRYLVKRTGEKVFLECVQDMDHENMFWYRQDPGLGLRLIYFSYDVKMKEKGDIPEGYSVSREKKERFSLILESASTNQTSMYLCASSLSAGGIDEQYFGPGTRLTVT.

The DNA for the CDR3 is TGTGCCAGCAGCTTTGACACCTCGTCTGGAAACACCATATATTTT. This translates into CASSFDTSSGNTIYF. The chain is built from TRBV7-9 and TRBJ1-3, with D hard to call. Trimming stripped 3 bases from V and 1 base from J, with 10 bases between. The CDR3 has 15 amino acids. The germline CDR1 and CDR2 sequences are SEHNR and FQNEAQ (reference sequence).

The chain couples TRBV27 to TRBJ2-3, with 7 bases that match TRBD2. The V gene end was trimmed by 3 bases and the J gene end by 4 bases; junction bases not matched to a gene: 7. The germline V gene has CDR1 MNHEY and CDR2 SMNVEV (reference sequence). The CDR3 spans 15 residues. The CDR3, as DNA: TGTGCCAGCAGTTTCGTTGGCGGGAGCGCAGATACGCAGTATTTT. Residues: CASSFVGGSADTQYF.

V usage is TRBV10-3 and J usage is TRBJ2-1; a weak D match, TRBD2 (6 bases). V shed 7 bases and J shed 6 bases, with 13 bases lying between them. Germline V gene lookup returns CDR1 ENHRY and CDR2 SYGVKD. This CDR3 is built from 13 residues. The CDR3 spells CAIKPGGVNEQFF. The CDR3 nucleotides read TGTGCCATCAAGCCAGGAGGGGTCAATGAGCAGTTCTTC.

The chain uses TRBV7-6 and TRBJ2-7; 11 bases are shared with TRBD2. Germline CDR1 and CDR2: SGHVS and FNYEAQ. J lost 4 bases, V lost 5 bases, and 10 bases had no gene match. The CDR3 spans 16 residues. The CDR3 loop reads CASSPTPTSGAYEQYF. The CDR3 nucleotides read TGTGCCAGCAGCCCCACCCCGACTAGCGGGGCTTACGAGCAGTACTTC.

This clone has just one count. The V call is TRBV28, the J call TRBJ1-1; D ambiguous. Trimming stripped 5 bases from V and 0 bases from J, with 10 bases between. Germline V gene lookup returns CDR1 MDHEN and CDR2 SYDVKM. This CDR3 is 14 amino acids long. The CDR3 loop reads CASSQTIMNTEAFF. As DNA, the CDR3 is TGTGCCAGCAGTCAGACAATTATGAACACTGAAGCTTTCTTT. Filled out from reference TRBV28 and TRBJ1-1, the complete variable domain reads DVKVTQSSRYLVKRTGEKVFLECVQDMDHENMFWYRQDPGLGLRLIYFSYDVKMKEKGDIPEGYSVSREKKERFSLILESASTNQTSMYLCASSQTIMNTEAFFGQGTRLTVV.

The chain employs TRBV6-1 and TRBJ1-1; 12 bases match TRBD1. This CDR3 has 14 residues. V trimming: 3 bases; J trimming: 4 bases; junction bases outside the gene matches: 0. CDR1 and CDR2 (germline): MNHNS, SASEGT. CDR3 sequence: CASSEGQGATEAFF. CDR3 DNA sequence: TGTGCCAGCAGTGAGGGACAGGGGGCCACTGAAGCTTTCTTT.

The V call is TRBV5-4, the J call TRBJ2-2; weak D call: TRBD2 (6 bases). Germline assignment: CDR1 SGHNT and CDR2 YYREEE (reference sequence). Trimming cost V 4 bases and J 3 bases, with 22 bases left between them. CDR3 length equals 18 residues. In DNA form, the CDR3 reads TGTGCCAGCAGCCAAACTCCTAGCGCCCGATGGGACACCGGGGAGCTGTTTTTT. Translated: CASSQTPSARWDTGELFF.

The chain couples TRBV5-5 to TRBJ2-7; 16 bases map to TRBD2. Trimming removed 4 bases from V and 6 bases from J; junction bases left unmatched: 10. CDR1 is SGHKS, CDR2 YYEKEE, per germline (reference sequence). The CDR3 length is 17 residues. CDR3 protein: CASSPGTSGRAFSEQYF. The CDR3 DNA is TGTGCCAGCAGCCCCGGGACTAGCGGGAGGGCTTTCAGCGAGCAGTACTTC.

The chain combines TRBV18 with TRBJ2-7; 7 bases are shared with TRBD1. This CDR3 is 14 amino acids long. Per germline, CDR1 KGHSH and CDR2 LQKENI. With 6 bases clipped from V and 2 bases from J, the junction kept 7 bases outside the gene matches. The CDR3 reads CASSAGTATYEQYF. DNA for the CDR3: TGTGCCAGCTCGGCCGGGACAGCCACCTACGAGCAGTACTTC.